This TCR beta chain is from a study of blood T cell repertoires in COVID-19. About the research overall: Sites across the United States, Italy and Spain contributed samples from acute and convalescent COVID-19. From T cells, B-cell-depleted T cells, or PBMCs came the material, which was cDNA or gDNA.

Seattle researchers signed up patients amid active infection and tracked them longitudinally. Original processing methods: Estimates of nucleated cell counts were drawn from the amplification of reference gene primers. Profiling relied on immunoSEQ multiplex PCR, and the TCRdb table lists in-frame clones only, not all of them. The DNA was the basis for D and trimming; V, J and clone size are from that table. The table lists over 150,000 clones, about four fifths of them singletons, with under 3.5% in the top ten. The CDR3 sequence is 15 residues long. V shed 5 bases and J shed 5 bases, with 16 bases lying between them. Germline assignment: CDR1 SGHNT and CDR2 YENEEA.

V usage is TRBV11-3 and J usage is TRBJ2-1, with D uncertain. The source material was peripheral blood. This sequence was found in a woman of 80 years or more with COVID-19, enrolled during active disease. The CDR3 nucleotides read TGTGCCAGCAGCCACCTTGGGCGAGATAACAATGAGCAGTTCTTC. This gives the protein CASSHLGRDNNEQFF.